These 7 T cell receptor beta chains originate from one sample sequenced in a study of response to subunit inactivated influenza vaccine. A single record per CDR3 protein comes from TCRdb applying MiXCR to the RT-PCR reads. The data contain 650,000 to 700,000 distinct CDR3 sequences, about 15% of them singletons. The sample in question was PBMCs from blood, obtained 12 days after vaccination. Receptors were obtained from a man aged 50-59 years who received an inactivated influenza vaccine.

This clonotype came up a few times. The chain has TRBV18 and TRBJ2-1; tentative D call: TRBD2 (6 bases). V lost 0 bases and J 8 bases, leaving 8 bases between the germline ends. This CDR3 is built from 13 residues. The germline CDR1 and CDR2 sequences are KGHSH and LQKENI. The CDR3, as DNA: TGTGCCAGCTCACCACCGGCTAGCGATGAGCAGTTCTTC. It encodes CASSPPASDEQFF. The entire variable domain, with the rest obtained from reference TRBV18 and TRBJ2-1, is as follows: NAGVMQNPRHLVRRRGQEARLRCSPMKGHSHVYWYRQLPEEGLKFMVYLQKENIIDESGMPKERFSAEFPKEGPSILRIQQVVRGDSAAYFCASSPPASDEQFFGPGTRLTVL.

This clonotype was detected many times. V and J are TRBV20-1 and TRBJ2-7; D is undetermined. The CDR3 consists of 13 residues. Deletions cut 5 bases from V and 4 bases from J, with 15 bases between. Germline CDR1 and CDR2: DFQATT and SNEGSKA (reference sequence). DNA for the CDR3: TGCAGTGCTGTCCCCCCATATCCTTACGAGCAGTACTTC. It translates to CSAVPPYPYEQYF.

Ten or more counts support this clonotype. The rearrangement joins TRBV29-1 to TRBJ2-1; D is unresolved. Trimming removed 5 bases at V and 4 bases at J, with 6 bases between. Germline CDR1 reads SQVTM; CDR2 reads ANQGSEA. This CDR3 has 11 residues. The chain's CDR3 is CSVIQYNEQFF. The CDR3 DNA reads as TGCAGCGTTATACAGTACAATGAGCAGTTCTTC.

Only a few counts were recorded for this clonotype. CDR3 DNA: TGTGCCAGCAGGAAAGAAGAGACCCAGTACTTC. It encodes CASRKEETQYF. The V call is TRBV27, the J call TRBJ2-5; D is uncertain. V was trimmed by 6 bases and J by 3 bases, leaving 5 bases between them. CDR3 length: 11 amino acids. CDR1 is MNHEY and CDR2 is SMNVEV in the germline V gene (reference sequence).

In its sample, this clonotype was seen many times. The chain recombines TRBV3-1 with TRBJ1-2, with D tentatively TRBD1 (6 bases). Germline V CDR1 and CDR2: LGHDT, YNNKEL (reference sequence). Deletions cut 4 bases from V and 6 bases from J, with 9 bases between. This CDR3 is 12 amino acids long. CDR3 region: CASSRGTNGYTF. CDR3 DNA: TGTGCCAGCAGCCGTGGGACAAATGGCTACACCTTC.

This clonotype was counted between two and nine times. The V gene is TRBV15, the J gene TRBJ1-6, with TRBD1 as a possible D gene (5 bases). The germline gives CDR1 LNHNV, CDR2 YYDKDF (reference sequence). V lost 3 bases, J lost 10 bases, and 16 bases lay in between. This CDR3 has 15 amino acids. The CDR3 reads CATSSVRGGISPLHF. CDR3 bases: TGTGCCACCAGCAGCGTAAGGGGAGGGATCTCACCCCTCCACTTT.

CDR3 DNA sequence: TGCAGTGCTAGAGATGGGGCAGGGGGTTCGGAGACCCAGTACTTC. Its translation: CSARDGAGGSETQYF. The V call is TRBV20-1, the J call TRBJ2-5, with TRBD1 matching 7 bases. Germline-derived CDR1 and CDR2 are DFQATT and SNEGSKA (reference sequence). CDR3 length equals 15 residues. The V and J ends lost 0 bases and 5 bases, in that order; junction bases with no gene match: 9.